The rows below give T cell receptor beta chains drawn from one sample of a study of blood T cell repertoires in COVID-19. Repertoires were generated with immunoSEQ multiplex PCR, while TCRdb's copy carries only in-frame clones and drops some. The table lists about 140,000 clones, roughly 80% of them singletons. Input material: peripheral blood. The receptors shown here come from a woman aged 55-69 years with acute or convalescent COVID-19. Each CDR3 is given with its conserved first and last residue.

>TRBV3-1/TRBV3-2|TRBJ1-2
CASSQDRQEAYGYTF
>TRBV10-3|TRBJ2-1
CAISESSSAGYHEQFF
>TRBV5-1|TRBJ2-3
CASSLRTASTDTQYF
>TRBV12-3/TRBV12-4|TRBJ2-7
CASSPGQYEQYF
>TRBV28|TRBJ2-3
CASSSPGQGRTDTQYF
>TRBV4-1|TRBJ1-1
CASSQPDRLDTEAFF
>TRBV5-1|TRBJ2-3
CASNSGGQDTQYF
>TRBV18|TRBJ1-2
CASSPGRDGGYTF
>TRBV5-5|TRBJ1-1
CASSPGGTGISNTEAFF
>TRBV4-3|TRBJ2-7
CASSQVGADRGYEQYF
>TRBV27|TRBJ2-3
CASSSSVTSFTDTQYF
>TRBV19|TRBJ2-5
CASSIQGAPGETQYF
>TRBV28|TRBJ1-6
CASSLNRPPLHF
>TRBV29-1|TRBJ2-1
CSAGGVAGGQRGGEQFF
>TRBV20-1|TRBJ2-5
CSASIAETQETQYF
>TRBV19|TRBJ2-1
CASSLSWTAPASEQFF
>TRBV6-5|TRBJ1-6
CASRGGQGHNSPLHF
>TRBV10-3|TRBJ2-2
CAISESLLPGTGELFF
>TRBV6-2/TRBV6-3|TRBJ2-2
CASSQLAENTGELFF
>TRBV27|TRBJ2-7
CASSSTGGRYEQYF
>TRBV30|TRBJ1-2
CAWSVLGQNYGYTF
>TRBV2|TRBJ1-1
CATRTETNTEAFF
>TRBV5-3|TRBJ2-5
CARSRTLAGRETQYF
>TRBV19|TRBJ2-7
CASSIGRGTYEQYF
>TRBV28|TRBJ1-6
CASSSFSYNSPLHF
>TRBV27|TRBJ2-7
CASSSILAGDSYEQYF
>TRBV4-3|TRBJ1-2
CASSQDRIGDYGYTF
>TRBV27|TRBJ1-4
CASSPRQGAREKLFF
>TRBV6-6|TRBJ2-7
CASSYPGTGSYEQYF
>TRBV30|TRBJ2-1
CAWSGLAGHNEQFF
>TRBV7-9|TRBJ1-2
CASSLEQGANYGYTF
>TRBV3-1/TRBV3-2|TRBJ1-3
CASSQLSRKITFGNTIYF
>TRBV19|TRBJ1-5
CASSMVFAGFSNQPQHF
>TRBV23-1|TRBJ2-1
CASSQALTGSGNEQFF
>TRBV27|TRBJ1-5
CANPSSRIHSNQPQHF
>TRBV16|TRBJ1-3
CASSPEAGGNTIYF
>TRBV6-5|TRBJ2-1
CASSLTSGGFNEQFF
>TRBV11-1|TRBJ2-7
CASSLNLYEQYF
>TRBV7-2|TRBJ2-2
CASSSLADTGELFF
>TRBV11-2|TRBJ2-1
CASFSGTSGDNEQFF
>TRBV7-8|TRBJ2-7
CASSSPYRGSNEQYF
>TRBV11-2|TRBJ1-5
CASSLGQGSNQPQHF
>TRBV7-8|TRBJ2-2
CASSLGQGGSELFF
>TRBV5-4|TRBJ1-6
CASSLTNYYNSPLHF
>TRBV2|TRBJ2-2
CASRKGLAAGTGELFF
>TRBV4-3|TRBJ1-3
CASSQGGTGDVYSGNTIYF
>TRBV7-6|TRBJ2-1
CASSAVLAGLYNEQFF
>TRBV18|TRBJ2-3
CASSPNIAGPSTDTQYF
>TRBV29-1|TRBJ1-3
CSVDLRNTIYF
>TRBV19|TRBJ2-2
CASSRRAPNTGELFF
>TRBV12-3/TRBV12-4|TRBJ1-1
CASRWGQNTEAFF
>TRBV28|TRBJ2-1
CASSSQREWQFF
>TRBV5-1|TRBJ1-1
CASSSVGDRGDEAFF
>TRBV28|TRBJ1-6
CASRGQGDSPLHF
>TRBV3-1/TRBV3-2|TRBJ2-7
CASSGTNSYEQYF
>TRBV18|TRBJ2-1
CASSPTRLGTDNEQFF
>TRBV3-1/TRBV3-2|TRBJ1-4
CASSPLGTGGNEKLFF